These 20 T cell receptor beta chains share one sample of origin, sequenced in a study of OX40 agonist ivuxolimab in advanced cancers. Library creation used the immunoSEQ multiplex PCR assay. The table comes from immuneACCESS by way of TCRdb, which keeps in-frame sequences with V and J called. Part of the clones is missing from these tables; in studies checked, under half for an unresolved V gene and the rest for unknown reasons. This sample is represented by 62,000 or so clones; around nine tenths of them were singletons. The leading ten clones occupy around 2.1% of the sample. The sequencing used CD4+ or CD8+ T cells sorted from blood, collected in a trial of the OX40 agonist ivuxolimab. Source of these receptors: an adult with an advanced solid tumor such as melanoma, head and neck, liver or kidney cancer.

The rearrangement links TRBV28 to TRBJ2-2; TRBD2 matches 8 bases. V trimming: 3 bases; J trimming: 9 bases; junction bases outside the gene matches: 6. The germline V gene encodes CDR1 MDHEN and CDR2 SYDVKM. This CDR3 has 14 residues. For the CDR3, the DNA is TGTGCCAGCAGTTTGAGGAGCGGGGGCCGGGAGCTGTTTTTT. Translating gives CASSLRSGGRELFF.

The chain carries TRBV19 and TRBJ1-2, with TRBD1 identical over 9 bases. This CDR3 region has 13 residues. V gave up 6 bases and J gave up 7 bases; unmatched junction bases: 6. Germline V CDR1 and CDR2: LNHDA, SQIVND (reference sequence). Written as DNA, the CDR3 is TGTGCCAGTAGAGAACAGGGGGCGCGTGGCTACACCTTC. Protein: CASREQGARGYTF.

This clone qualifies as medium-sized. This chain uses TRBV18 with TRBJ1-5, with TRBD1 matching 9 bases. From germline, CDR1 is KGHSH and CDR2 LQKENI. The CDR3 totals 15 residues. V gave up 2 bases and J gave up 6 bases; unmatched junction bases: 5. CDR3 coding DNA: TGTGCCAGCTCACCATTAACAGGGGGCGGTCAGCCCCAGCATTTT. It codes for CASSPLTGGGQPQHF.

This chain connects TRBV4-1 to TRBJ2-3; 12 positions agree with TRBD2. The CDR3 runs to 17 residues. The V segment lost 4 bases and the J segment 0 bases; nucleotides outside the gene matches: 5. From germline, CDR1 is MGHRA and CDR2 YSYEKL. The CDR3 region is CASSRSLAGGSTDTQYF. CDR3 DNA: TGCGCCAGCAGCCGGAGTCTAGCGGGAGGGAGCACAGATACGCAGTATTTT.

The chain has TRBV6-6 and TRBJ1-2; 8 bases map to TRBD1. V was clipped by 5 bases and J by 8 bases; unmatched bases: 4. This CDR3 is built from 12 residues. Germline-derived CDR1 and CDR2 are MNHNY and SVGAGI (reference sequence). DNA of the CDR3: TGTGCCAGCAGTACAGGGGGAAGGGGCTACACCTTC. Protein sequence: CASSTGGRGYTF.

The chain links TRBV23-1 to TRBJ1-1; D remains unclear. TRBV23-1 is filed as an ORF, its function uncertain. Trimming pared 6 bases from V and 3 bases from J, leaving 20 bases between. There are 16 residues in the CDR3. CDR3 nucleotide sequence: TGCGCCAGCAGGCGCGCCGGAGAGTTGTGTGACACTGAAGCTTTCTTT. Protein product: CASRRAGELCDTEAFF.

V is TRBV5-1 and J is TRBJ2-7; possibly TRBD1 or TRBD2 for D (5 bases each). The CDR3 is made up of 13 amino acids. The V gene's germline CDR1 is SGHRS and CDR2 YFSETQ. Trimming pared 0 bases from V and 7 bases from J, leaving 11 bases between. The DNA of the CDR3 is TGCGCCAGCAGCTTGGGATGGGACGGGGAGCAGTACTTC. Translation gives CASSLGWDGEQYF.

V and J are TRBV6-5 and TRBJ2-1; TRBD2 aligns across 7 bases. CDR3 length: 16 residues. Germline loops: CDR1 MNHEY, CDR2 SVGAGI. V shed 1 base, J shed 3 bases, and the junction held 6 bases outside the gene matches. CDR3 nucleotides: TGTGCCAGCAGTTACTTGCGGGAGCATTACTACAATGAGCAGTTCTTC. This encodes CASSYLREHYYNEQFF.

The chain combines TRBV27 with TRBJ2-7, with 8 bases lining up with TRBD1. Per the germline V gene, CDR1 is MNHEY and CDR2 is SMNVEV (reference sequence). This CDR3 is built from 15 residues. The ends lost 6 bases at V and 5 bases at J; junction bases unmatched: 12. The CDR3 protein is CASSELGTGPNEQYF. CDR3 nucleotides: TGTGCCAGCAGCGAATTGGGGACAGGTCCCAACGAGCAGTACTTC.

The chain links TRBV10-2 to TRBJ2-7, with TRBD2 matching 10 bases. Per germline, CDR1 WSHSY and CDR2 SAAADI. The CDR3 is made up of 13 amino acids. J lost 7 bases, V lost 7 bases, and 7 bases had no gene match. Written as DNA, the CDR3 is TGCGCCAGCACCCTAGCGGGAGCCGGGGAGCAGTACTTC. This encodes CASTLAGAGEQYF.

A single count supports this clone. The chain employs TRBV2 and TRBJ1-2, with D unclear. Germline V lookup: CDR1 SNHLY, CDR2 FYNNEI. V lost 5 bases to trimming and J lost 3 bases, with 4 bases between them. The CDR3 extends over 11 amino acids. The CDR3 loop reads CASSNHYGYTF. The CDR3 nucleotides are TGTGCCAGCAGTAATCACTATGGCTACACCTTC.

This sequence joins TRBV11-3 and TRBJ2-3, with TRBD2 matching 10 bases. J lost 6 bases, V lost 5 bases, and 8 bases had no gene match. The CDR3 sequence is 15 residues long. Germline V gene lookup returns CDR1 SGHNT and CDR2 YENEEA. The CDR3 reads CASSEMSGGADTQYF. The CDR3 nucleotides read TGTGCCAGCAGCGAGATGAGCGGGGGGGCCGATACGCAGTATTTT.

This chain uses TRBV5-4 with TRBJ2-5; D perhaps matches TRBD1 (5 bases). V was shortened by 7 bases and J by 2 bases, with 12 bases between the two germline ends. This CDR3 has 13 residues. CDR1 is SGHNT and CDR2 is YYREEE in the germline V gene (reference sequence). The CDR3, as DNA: TGTGCCAGCGGCCCGAGACAGCAAGAGACCCAGTACTTC. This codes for CASGPRQQETQYF.

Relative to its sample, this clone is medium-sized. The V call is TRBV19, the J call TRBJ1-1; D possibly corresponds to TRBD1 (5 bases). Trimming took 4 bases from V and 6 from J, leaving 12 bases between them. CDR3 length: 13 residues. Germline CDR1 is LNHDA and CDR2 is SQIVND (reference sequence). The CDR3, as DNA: TGTGCCAGTAGTACGACAGTGGGGGCTGAAGCTTTCTTT. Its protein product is CASSTTVGAEAFF.

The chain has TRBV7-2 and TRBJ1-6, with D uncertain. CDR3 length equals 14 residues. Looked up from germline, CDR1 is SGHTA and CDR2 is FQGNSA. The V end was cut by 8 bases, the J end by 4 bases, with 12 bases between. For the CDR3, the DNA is TGTGCCAGCGGCTACCGGTTGTATAATTCACCCCTCCACTTT. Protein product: CASGYRLYNSPLHF.

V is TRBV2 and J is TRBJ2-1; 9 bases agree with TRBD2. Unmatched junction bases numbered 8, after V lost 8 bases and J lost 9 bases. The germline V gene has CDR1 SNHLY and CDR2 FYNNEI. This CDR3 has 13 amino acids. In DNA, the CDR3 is TGTGCCAGCCCGCCGGGACTAGCTGTTGAGCAGTTCTTC. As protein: CASPPGLAVEQFF.

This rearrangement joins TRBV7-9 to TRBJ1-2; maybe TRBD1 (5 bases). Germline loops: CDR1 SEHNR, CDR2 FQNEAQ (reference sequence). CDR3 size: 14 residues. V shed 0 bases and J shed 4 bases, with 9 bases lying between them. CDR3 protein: CASSLAPGTYGYTF. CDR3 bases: TGTGCCAGCAGCTTAGCTCCAGGGACCTATGGCTACACCTTC.

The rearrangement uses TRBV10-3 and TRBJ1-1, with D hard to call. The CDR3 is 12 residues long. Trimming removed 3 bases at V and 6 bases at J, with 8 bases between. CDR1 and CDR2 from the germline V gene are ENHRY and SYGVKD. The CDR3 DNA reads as TGTGCCATCAGTGAAGGGCACTCTGAAGCTTTCTTT. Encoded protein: CAISEGHSEAFF.

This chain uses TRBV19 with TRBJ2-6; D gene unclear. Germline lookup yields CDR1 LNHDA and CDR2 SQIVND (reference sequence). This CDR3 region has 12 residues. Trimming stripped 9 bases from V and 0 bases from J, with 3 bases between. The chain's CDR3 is CASLSGANVLTF. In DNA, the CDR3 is TGTGCCAGCCTCTCTGGGGCCAACGTCCTGACTTTC.

The CDR3 DNA reads TGTGCCAGCAGTTTTGACAGGATCTACGAGCAGTACTTC. Its protein is CASSFDRIYEQYF. The chain employs TRBV6-1 and TRBJ2-7; a weak D match, TRBD1 (6 bases). This CDR3 contains 13 residues. V lost 5 bases and J 3 bases, leaving 11 bases between the germline ends. CDR1 and CDR2 from the germline V gene are MNHNS and SASEGT.